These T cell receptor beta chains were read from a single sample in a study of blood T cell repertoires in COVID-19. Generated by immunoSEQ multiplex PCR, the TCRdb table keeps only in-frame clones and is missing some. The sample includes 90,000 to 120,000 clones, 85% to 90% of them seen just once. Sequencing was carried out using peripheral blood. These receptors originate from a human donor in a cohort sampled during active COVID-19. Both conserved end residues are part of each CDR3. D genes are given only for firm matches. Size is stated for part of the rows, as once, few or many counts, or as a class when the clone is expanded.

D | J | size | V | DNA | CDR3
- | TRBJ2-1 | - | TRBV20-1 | TGCAGTGCTAGTTCTCCTAGCACCTACAATGAGCAGTTCTTC | CSASSPSTYNEQFF
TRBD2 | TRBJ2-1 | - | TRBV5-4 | TGTGCCAGCAGCTTGGGGAGCGGGAGTATGGGGGGAGAGCAGTTCTTC | CASSLGSGSMGGEQFF
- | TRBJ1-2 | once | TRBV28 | TGTGCCAGCAGTTACGGGGTCAAGTCCTATGGCTACACCTTC | CASSYGVKSYGYTF
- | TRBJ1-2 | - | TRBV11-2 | TGTGCCAGCAGCCCCTCGGGGAGGTTTGGCTACACCTTC | CASSPSGRFGYTF
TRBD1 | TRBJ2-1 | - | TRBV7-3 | TGTGCCAGCAGCCTGACCCGGGACAGTTACAATGAGCAGTTCTTC | CASSLTRDSYNEQFF
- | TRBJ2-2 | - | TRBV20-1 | TGCAGTGCTAGTCTCGGAGGAGGGACCGGGGAGCTGTTTTTT | CSASLGGGTGELFF
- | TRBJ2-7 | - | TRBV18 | TGTGCCAGCTCACCCCCGGCCAGGAGGATCGAGCAGTACTTC | CASSPPARRIEQYF
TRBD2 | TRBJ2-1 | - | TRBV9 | TGTGCCAGCAGCGTAGATATCGGTAGCGGGGCTACCGGGGTGCAGTTCTTC | CASSVDIGSGATGVQFF
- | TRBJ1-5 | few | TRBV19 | TGTGCCAGTAGTCCCCAACAGGGCAATCAGCCCCAGCATTTT | CASSPQQGNQPQHF
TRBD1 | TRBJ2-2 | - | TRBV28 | TGTGCCAGCAGTTTCAGGGGGCGGTATACCGGGGAGCTGTTTTTT | CASSFRGRYTGELFF
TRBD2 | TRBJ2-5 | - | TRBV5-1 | TGCGCCAGCAGACCCGGACTAGCGGGAGGAGGGACCCAGTACTTC | CASRPGLAGGGTQYF
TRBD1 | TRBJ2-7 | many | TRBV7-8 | TGTGCCAGCAGCAGGGGACAGGGTAACTACGAGCAGTACTTC | CASSRGQGNYEQYF
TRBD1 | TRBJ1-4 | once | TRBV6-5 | TGTGCCAGCAGCGCGGGACAGGGCGGAGAAAAACTGTTTTTT | CASSAGQGGEKLFF
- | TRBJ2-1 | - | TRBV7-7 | TGTGCTAGCAGCTGGGAGCCGGGCCCTAACAATGAGCAGTTCTTC | CASSWEPGPNNEQFF
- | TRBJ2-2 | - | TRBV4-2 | TGTGCCAGCAGCCAAGTTGTGAAGAGTGCGAACACCGGGGAGCTGTTTTTT | CASSQVVKSANTGELFF
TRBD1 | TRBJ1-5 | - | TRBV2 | TGTGCCAGCAGTGAAGAGGGACAGGCAAATCAGCCCCAGCATTTT | CASSEEGQANQPQHF
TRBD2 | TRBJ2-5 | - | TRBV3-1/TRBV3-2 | TGTGCCAGCAGCCAAGATCCTAGCGGGGGAGAGACCCAGTACTTC | CASSQDPSGGETQYF
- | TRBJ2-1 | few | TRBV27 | TGTGCCAGCAGCTTACTAGGCAATGAGCAGTTCTTC | CASSLLGNEQFF
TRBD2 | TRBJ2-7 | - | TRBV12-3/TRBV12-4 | TGTGCCAGCGGAGGGCGGGAGGGCTACGAGCAGTACTTC | CASGGREGYEQYF
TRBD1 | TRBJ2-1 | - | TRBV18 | TGTGCCAGCTCACCGGGGACAGGGGGCCTTCTAATCTTC | CASSPGTGGLLIF
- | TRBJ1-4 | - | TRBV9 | TGTGCCAGCAGCCCGAACCCAGAATTTAATGAAAAACTGTTTTTT | CASSPNPEFNEKLFF
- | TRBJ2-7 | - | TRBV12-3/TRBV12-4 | TGTGCCAGCAATACCAGGCGGGGGCAGTACTTC | CASNTRRGQYF
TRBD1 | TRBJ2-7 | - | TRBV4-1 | TGCGCCAGCAGGAATCCGGGACAGGGGATCTACGAGCAGTACTTC | CASRNPGQGIYEQYF
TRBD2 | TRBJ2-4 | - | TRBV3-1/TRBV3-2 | TGTGCCAGCAGCCAAGATTTCTTCGGGACTAGCGGGAGGGGACTAGCCAAAAACATTCAGTACTTC | CASSQDFFGTSGRGLAKNIQYF
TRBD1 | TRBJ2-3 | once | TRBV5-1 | TGCGCCAGCAGCGAGGGACAGGGGCTAAATACGCAGTATTTT | CASSEGQGLNTQYF
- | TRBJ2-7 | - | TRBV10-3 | TGTGCCATCAGTGAGTCGAATCCAGGGATAGGCTACGAGCAGTACTTC | CAISESNPGIGYEQYF
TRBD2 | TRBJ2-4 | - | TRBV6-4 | TGTGCCAGCAGTGTCTACCTAGCGGGATCTATAGCCAAAAACATTCAGTACTTC | CASSVYLAGSIAKNIQYF
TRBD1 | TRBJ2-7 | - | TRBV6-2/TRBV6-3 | TGTGCCAGCAGTCCAAGGACAGGGGGGGAGCAGTACTTC | CASSPRTGGEQYF
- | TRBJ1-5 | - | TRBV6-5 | TGTGCCAGCGCCGGGGGGGCAGTTAGCAATCAGCCCCAGCATTTT | CASAGGAVSNQPQHF
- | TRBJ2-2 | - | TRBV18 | TGTGCCAGCTCCCACCGTTGGGGGCGAGACACCGGGGAGCTGTTTTTT | CASSHRWGRDTGELFF
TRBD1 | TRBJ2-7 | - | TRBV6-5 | TGTGCCAGCAGTTTCAACAGGGGGCCCTACGAGCAGTACTTC | CASSFNRGPYEQYF
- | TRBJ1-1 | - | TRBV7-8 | TGTGCCAGCAGCCTAGAAGGGGCGACAACTGAAGCTTTCTTT | CASSLEGATTEAFF
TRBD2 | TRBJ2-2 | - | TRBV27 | TGTGCCAGCAGTTTTCCTAGCGGGAGATCCACCGGGGAGCTGTTTTTT | CASSFPSGRSTGELFF
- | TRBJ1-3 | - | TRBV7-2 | TGTGCCAGCAGCTTATTACAGCTGAGTCCTACTGGAAACACCATATATTTT | CASSLLQLSPTGNTIYF
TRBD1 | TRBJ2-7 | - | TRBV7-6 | TGTGCCAGCAGCGTAGGGGGCGCGGTCTACGAGCAGTACTTC | CASSVGGAVYEQYF
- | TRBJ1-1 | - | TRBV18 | TGTGCCAGCTCACCACCGAGCAGGCCGGGGACTGAAGCTTTCTTT | CASSPPSRPGTEAFF
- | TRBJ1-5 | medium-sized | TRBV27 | TGTGCCAGCAGTTTAAGCAGCAATCAGCCCCAGCATTTT | CASSLSSNQPQHF
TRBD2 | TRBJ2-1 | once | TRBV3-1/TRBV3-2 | TGTGCCAGCAGCCAAGTGTATGGGGCTAGCGGGAATGGTGAGCAGTTCTTC | CASSQVYGASGNGEQFF
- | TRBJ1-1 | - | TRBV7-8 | TGTGCCAGCAGCTTACAGGGATCTGTGGCTTTCTTT | CASSLQGSVAFF
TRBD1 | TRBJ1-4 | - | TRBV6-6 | TGTGCCAGCAGTTACTCGAGGGACAGGGGAGGGGAAAAACTGTTTTTT | CASSYSRDRGGEKLFF
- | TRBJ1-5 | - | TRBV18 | TGTGCCAGCTCACCACGTCAGAATCAGCCCCAGCATTTT | CASSPRQNQPQHF
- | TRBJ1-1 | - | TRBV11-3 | TGTGCCAGCAGCCTAGTGGCGAACACTGAAGCTTTCTTT | CASSLVANTEAFF
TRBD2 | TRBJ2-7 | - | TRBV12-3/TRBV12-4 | TGTGCCAGCAGTTCTCTTGGGCGGGGGGTCTACTTC | CASSSLGRGVYF